The clone carrying this T cell receptor beta chain was observed many times. The antigen is undetermined. This CDR3 has 13 amino acids. V lost 2 bases, J lost 4 bases, and 3 bases stayed unmatched. Germline assignment: CDR1 SGHRS and CDR2 YFSETQ. These data originate in a study of metastatic and nonmetastatic thyroid tumors. Study as a whole: Comparative analysis of repertoires was undertaken across blood and tumor or nodule tissue obtained from malignant and benign thyroid patients.

Every patient was untreated before thyroid surgery. Original processing notes: It was from CDR3 differences across clinicopathological groups that a distant-metastasis classifier for papillary thyroid cancer was built. From the PCR reads, TCRdb re-called clones with MiXCR. These V and J calls are TCRdb output, not the study's own analysis. Here the sample spans tens of thousands of clones, approximately 24% being singletons. General study points: Significantly higher TCR beta diversity was reportedly seen in malignant thyroid tumors than benign nodules, in blood and tumor.

The origin of this receptor is a male donor with papillary thyroid cancer or a benign thyroid nodule (not recorded which). Some clones in this sample may be carry-over from other donors' samples. The sequenced material came from blood. The chain joins TRBV5-1 to TRBJ2-7; TRBD2 aligns across 7 bases. In nucleotides, the CDR3 is TGCGCCAGCAGCTTCGGACTAGAGTACGAGCAGTACTTC. Translation gives CASSFGLEYEQYF.